This T cell receptor beta chain was recorded in a study of regulatory T cells in long-lasting Graves disease. In the case of this clonotype: What it recognizes is unknown.

The time point here: persistent/refractory GD, antithyroid drugs over 5 years with positive TRAb. PBMC-derived RNA was used for the TCR library. Diagnosing Graves' disease relied on the American Thyroid Association guidelines. EDTA tubes received about 10 milliliters of collected peripheral blood. Study-wide results and limits: The study found lower TCR diversity in persistent Graves' patients than in newly diagnosed ones. Gene preferences differed: TRBV28, TRBJ1-2, TRBJ2-5 in persistent cases.

TCR beta libraries were built with iRepertoire HTBI primers and Arm-PCR of CDR3 regions. TCRdb called the multiplex PCR reads again in MiXCR, with one record for every CDR3 protein. The data contain about 660,000 distinct CDR3 sequences, 25% to 35% of them singletons. The CDR3 runs 16 residues. V was pared by 1 base and J by 0 bases, with 13 bases between. The germline V gene has CDR1 SGHAT and CDR2 FQNNGV. The rearrangement links TRBV11-2 to TRBJ2-7, with D unclear. This clonotype was sampled from a female donor with Graves disease. The input for sequencing was peripheral blood mononuclear cells (PBMCs), taken when the disease was refractory, from a patient treated with antithyroid drugs. CDR3 sequence (DNA): TGTGCCAGCAGCTTAGGTCCCAGCCCTAGCTCCTACGAGCAGTACTTC. As protein: CASSLGPSPSSYEQYF.